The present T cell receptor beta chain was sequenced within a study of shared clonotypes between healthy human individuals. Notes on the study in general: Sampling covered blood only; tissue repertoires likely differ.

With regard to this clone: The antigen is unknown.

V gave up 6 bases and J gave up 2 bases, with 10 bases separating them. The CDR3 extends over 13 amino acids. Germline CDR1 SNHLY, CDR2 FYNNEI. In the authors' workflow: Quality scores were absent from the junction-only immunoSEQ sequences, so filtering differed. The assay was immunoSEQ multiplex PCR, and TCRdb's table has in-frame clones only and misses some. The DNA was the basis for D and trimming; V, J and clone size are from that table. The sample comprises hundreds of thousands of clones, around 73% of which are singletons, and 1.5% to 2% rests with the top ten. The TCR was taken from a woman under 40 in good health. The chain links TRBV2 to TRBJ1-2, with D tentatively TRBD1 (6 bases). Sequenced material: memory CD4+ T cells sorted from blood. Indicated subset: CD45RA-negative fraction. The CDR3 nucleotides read TGTGCCAGCAGCACCACAGGGAACTATGGCTACACCTTC. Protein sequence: CASSTTGNYGYTF.